Presented here are 15 T cell receptor beta chains from one specimen sequenced in a study of blood T cell repertoires in COVID-19. The protocol was immunoSEQ multiplex PCR, while the TCRdb copy is restricted to in-frame clones and leaves out a portion. The repertoire holds about 55,000 clones, roughly four fifths seen once, with approximately 6% in the top ten. The sample taken for sequencing was peripheral blood. The receptors were sampled from a human donor in a cohort sampled during active or convalescent COVID-19.

This chain uses TRBV4-1 with TRBJ2-2; a possible D gene is TRBD1 (6 bases). The CDR3 loop spans 19 amino acids. V dropped 3 bases and J dropped 2 bases, with 22 bases sitting between them. Germline loops: CDR1 MGHRA, CDR2 YSYEKL. The CDR3 sequence: CASSHRWLTQGSNTGELFF. The CDR3, as DNA: TGCGCCAGCAGCCACCGATGGCTCACCCAGGGGTCAAACACCGGGGAGCTGTTTTTT.

The chain couples TRBV7-9 to TRBJ2-1; 9 bases map to TRBD2. With V trimmed by 8 bases and J by 0 bases, 14 bases remained unmatched. Germline V gene data show CDR1 as SEHNR and CDR2 as FQNEAQ (reference sequence). The CDR3 has 18 amino acids. Here the CDR3 DNA reads TGTGCCAGCCAATTGGGGCTAGCGGGAATACTCTCCTACAATGAGCAGTTCTTC. It encodes CASQLGLAGILSYNEQFF.

This clone showed up just once. The gene calls are TRBV5-1 and TRBJ2-3; TRBD2 aligns across 7 bases. The V segment lost 4 bases and the J segment 4 bases; nucleotides outside the gene matches: 3. The germline CDR1 and CDR2 sequences are SGHRS and YFSETQ. The CDR3 consists of 13 residues. The CDR3 DNA follows: TGCGCCAGCAGCGTTAGCGGGTCAGATACGCAGTATTTT. As protein: CASSVSGSDTQYF. The full variable domain, completed using reference TRBV5-1 and TRBJ2-3, is KAGVTQTPRYLIKTRGQQVTLSCSPISGHRSVSWYQQTPGQGLQFLFEYFSETQRNKGNFPGRFSGRQFSNSRSEMNVSTLELGDSALYLCASSVSGSDTQYFGPGTRLTVL.

V usage is TRBV4-2 and J usage is TRBJ2-3; 10 nucleotides align to TRBD2. Per the germline V gene, CDR1 is LGHNA and CDR2 is YNFKEQ. CDR3 length equals 18 residues. V was pared by 0 bases and J by 6 bases, with 12 bases of the junction left unmatched. The chain's CDR3 is CASSQDSASGGLGDTQYF. The CDR3 DNA reads as TGTGCCAGCAGCCAAGATTCGGCTAGCGGGGGCCTGGGGGATACGCAGTATTTT.

V usage is TRBV27 and J usage is TRBJ2-2; 8 bases fit TRBD1. Germline CDR1 MNHEY, CDR2 SMNVEV (reference sequence). Unmatched junction bases numbered 10, after V lost 0 bases and J lost 1 base. The CDR3 has 19 residues. CDR3 coding DNA: TGTGCCAGCAGTTTATCCCCGGGACAGGTCCCTCAGAACACCGGGGAGCTGTTTTTT. Translated, it gives CASSLSPGQVPQNTGELFF.

The chain has TRBV18 and TRBJ2-2; the D gene is possibly TRBD2 (5 bases). CDR1 KGHSH and CDR2 LQKENI come from the germline V gene. V was trimmed by 5 bases and J by 6 bases, leaving 10 bases between them. The CDR3 is made up of 13 amino acids. The CDR3 sequence: CASSGGGPGELFF. The CDR3 coding sequence is TGTGCCAGCTCAGGCGGAGGACCCGGGGAGCTGTTTTTT.

V gene TRBV30 combines with J gene TRBJ2-7, with a weak D call TRBD1 (5 bases). CDR3 length: 16 amino acids. Trimming left V 0 bases short and J 4 bases short, with 19 bases between. CDR1 is GTSNPN, CDR2 SVGIG, per germline (reference sequence). The CDR3 DNA reads TGTGCCTGGAGTGTAAGTGCATGGGGCGGCAGGTACGAGCAGTACTTC. Translation gives CAWSVSAWGGRYEQYF.

This chain joins TRBV10-3 and TRBJ2-7, with 9 nucleotides matching TRBD1. The V gene's germline CDR1 is ENHRY and CDR2 SYGVKD. V trimming: 10 bases; J trimming: 5 bases; junction bases outside the gene matches: 9. CDR3 size: 13 residues. The CDR3 bases are TGTGCCAGCCTTCCGGGACAGGGTCACGAGCAGTACTTC. Its translation: CASLPGQGHEQYF.

The chain joins TRBV18 to TRBJ1-6; 9 bases agree with TRBD1. CDR1 KGHSH and CDR2 LQKENI come from the germline V gene. Losses at the gene ends were 2 bases for V and 9 bases for J; bases not matched to a gene: 11. This CDR3 is 17 amino acids long. The CDR3 loop is CASSPSNRGRASSPLHF. The DNA of the CDR3 is TGTGCCAGCTCACCATCGAACAGGGGGCGGGCGAGTTCACCCCTCCACTTT. The full variable domain, with the rest looked up from reference TRBV18 and TRBJ1-6, is NAGVMQNPRHLVRRRGQEARLRCSPMKGHSHVYWYRQLPEEGLKFMVYLQKENIIDESGMPKERFSAEFPKEGPSILRIQQVVRGDSAAYFCASSPSNRGRASSPLHFGNGTRLTVT.

The chain couples TRBV21-1 to TRBJ2-7; the table calls TRBD2, which could not be checked here. TRBV21-1 represents a pseudogene. The length of the CDR3 is 15 residues. The CDR3 DNA reads as TGTGCCAGCAGCAAGGGGGGGGGCACCTCCTACGAGCAGTACTTC. Translating gives CASSKGGGTSYEQYF.

V gene TRBV4-2 combines with J gene TRBJ2-5; weak D call: TRBD2 (7 bases). V lost 0 bases, J lost 5 bases, and 13 bases lay in between. This CDR3 is 15 amino acids long. Germline CDR1 and CDR2: LGHNA and YNFKEQ. CDR3 residues: CASSQDPGGVETQYF. The DNA of the CDR3 is TGTGCCAGCAGCCAAGACCCGGGGGGCGTGGAGACCCAGTACTTC.

This clone was observed once. The chain links TRBV6-5 to TRBJ1-1, with unresolved D. Germline CDR1 reads MNHEY; CDR2 reads SVGAGI. The CDR3 contains 14 residues. Trimming took 7 bases from V and 4 from J, leaving 16 bases between them. The CDR3 nucleotides read TGTGCCAGCATCTCAGATACCCAACCCACTGAAGCTTTCTTT. Protein product: CASISDTQPTEAFF.

The V call is TRBV5-3, the J call TRBJ2-5; 9 bases map to TRBD1. TRBV5-3 is assigned to the ORF class and has an uncertain function. The CDR3 totals 17 residues. V gave up 3 bases and J gave up 10 bases; unmatched junction bases: 19. The CDR3 protein is CARSSPGTGYITGGQYF. The CDR3 bases are TGTGCCAGAAGCTCACCCGGGACAGGGTACATCACCGGAGGCCAGTACTTC.

This sequence joins TRBV30 and TRBJ2-1; a possible D gene is TRBD2 (5 bases). Germline V gene sequence: CDR1 GTSNPN, CDR2 SVGIG (reference sequence). Trimming pared 2 bases from V and 6 bases from J, leaving 11 bases between. The CDR3 extends over 13 amino acids. The CDR3 DNA reads TGTGCCTGGAGTCCGGTTAGCGTCAATGAGCAGTTCTTC. Translation gives CAWSPVSVNEQFF.

This sequence joins TRBV18 and TRBJ2-2; D gene uncertain. V lost 5 bases, J lost 4 bases, and 11 bases lay in between. CDR3 length: 14 amino acids. In germline, CDR1 is KGHSH, CDR2 LQKENI. The CDR3 DNA follows: TGTGCCAGCTCAGACTTAACCAGCACCGGGGAGCTGTTTTTT. This gives the protein CASSDLTSTGELFF.